This TCR beta chain was captured by sequencing in a study of blood T cell repertoires in COVID-19. Overall study context: Samples representing acute and convalescent COVID-19 were sourced from the United States, Italy and Spain. PBMCs, B-cell-depleted T cells, or T cells provided the cDNA or gDNA that made up the material.

Under the authors' procedure: From reference gene primer amplification, estimates of nucleated cell counts were derived. Libraries were prepared by immunoSEQ multiplex PCR; TCRdb keeps only in-frame clonotypes and omits some of them. V and J calls and clone size are those listed in that table; D and trimming were worked out from the DNA. The sample records just over 650,000 clones, over 80% being singletons. This CDR3 region has 13 residues. CDR1 is KGHDR and CDR2 is SFDVKD in the germline V gene. The germline V and J ends were trimmed by 11 bases and 2 bases, with 12 bases remaining between them. The chain combines TRBV24-1 with TRBJ1-5; D perhaps matches TRBD1 (6 bases). The specimen sequenced was peripheral blood. This receptor was obtained from a young woman with acute or convalescent COVID-19. CDR3 sequence: CANRVRGNQPQHF. The CDR3 coding sequence is TGTGCCAACAGGGTCAGGGGCAATCAGCCCCAGCATTTT.